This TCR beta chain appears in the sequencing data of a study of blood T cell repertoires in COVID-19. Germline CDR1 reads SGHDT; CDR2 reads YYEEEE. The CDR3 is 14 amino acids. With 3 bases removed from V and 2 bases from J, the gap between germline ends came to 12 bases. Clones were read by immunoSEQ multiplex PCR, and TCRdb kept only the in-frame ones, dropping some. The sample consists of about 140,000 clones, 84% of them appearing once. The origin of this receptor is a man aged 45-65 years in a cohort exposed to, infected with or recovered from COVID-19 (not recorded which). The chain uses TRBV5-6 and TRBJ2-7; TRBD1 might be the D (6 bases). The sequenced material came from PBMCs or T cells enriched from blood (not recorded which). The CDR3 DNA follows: TGTGCCAGCAGCTGGGGACATGGAACCTACGAGCAGTACTTC. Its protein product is CASSWGHGTYEQYF.